The clone carrying this T cell receptor (beta chain) has just a few counts. The antigen is undetermined. These data come from a study of cytomegalovirus exposure and HLA in healthy donors. Study-wide results and caveats: Specificity of three CMV-associated chains for CMV antigens was verified in vitro. Earlier results showed most TCR beta V segments being productive about 87% or about 30% of the time.

CDR3 length equals 14 residues. CDR1 and CDR2 (germline): MDHEN, SYDVKM. The V gene lost 5 bases and the J gene lost 4 bases, with 12 bases spanning the gap. A multiplex PCR was run with 60 Vbeta primers and 13 Jbeta primers. The assay was immunoSEQ multiplex PCR, and TCRdb's table has in-frame clones only and misses some. The top ten clones hold around 6% of a sample with 150,000 to 180,000 clones, around 84% of them seen once. This receptor was obtained from a woman aged 40 to 55 in good health and CMV-seropositive. The sample consisted of PBMCs. The V and J genes are TRBV28 and TRBJ2-1; D gene uncertain. The CDR3 sequence is CASSPAGTYNEQFF. CDR3 sequence (DNA): TGTGCCAGCAGTCCCGCAGGAACTTACAATGAGCAGTTCTTC. Full variable domain (rest looked up from reference TRBV28 and TRBJ2-1): DVKVTQSSRYLVKRTGEKVFLECVQDMDHENMFWYRQDPGLGLRLIYFSYDVKMKEKGDIPEGYSVSREKKERFSLILESASTNQTSMYLCASSPAGTYNEQFFGPGTRLTVL.